These 4 T cell receptor beta chains came from one sample sequenced in a study of T-cell reconstitution after alpha-beta-depleted transplantation in children. Unique molecular identifiers tagged the TCRbeta library. TCRdb analysed the PCR reads with MiXCR anew, one entry per CDR3 protein. Here the sample spans 500,000 to 750,000 distinct CDR3 sequences, about a quarter being singletons. Sequenced material: PBMCs, taken before TCRalphabeta/CD19-depleted stem cell transplant. These receptors all come from a boy under two years old with Wiskott-Aldrich syndrome, due to receive a stem cell transplant.

The chain recombines TRBV12-3 or TRBV12-4 with TRBJ2-7, with D tentatively TRBD1 or TRBD2 (5 bases each). V was shortened by 7 bases and J by 4 bases, with 20 bases between the two germline ends. CDR3 length: 15 amino acids. CDR3 coding DNA: TGTGCCAGCACTCCTCGAGGGGACCCCCCTTACGAGCAGTACTTC. Encoded protein: CASTPRGDPPYEQYF.

The rearrangement links TRBV6-1 to TRBJ2-5; D gene uncertain. Germline CDR1 reads MNHNS; CDR2 reads SASEGT. V lost 2 bases, J lost 1 base, and 17 bases lay in between. The CDR3 sequence is 17 residues long. Written as DNA, the CDR3 is TGTGCCAGCAGTGAAAGGTGGAAAATTGAGATCCAAGAGACCCAGTACTTC. Translating it yields CASSERWKIEIQETQYF.

Only a few counts were recorded for this clonotype. The genes are TRBV5-1 and TRBJ2-1, with TRBD2 identical over 10 bases. The germline CDR1 and CDR2 sequences are SGHRS and YFSETQ. The junction had 3 bases not matched to a gene; V was cut back by 2 bases and J by 7 bases. This CDR3 contains 14 residues. The CDR3 loop is CASSLLAGMNEQFF. The CDR3 region has the DNA TGCGCCAGCAGCTTACTAGCGGGGATGAATGAGCAGTTCTTC.

A word on this clonotype: Germline is not matched at one junction end, which may reflect a read error. The V call is TRBV6-5, the J call TRBJ2-3; 13 nucleotides line up with TRBD2. This CDR3 is built from 17 residues. From germline, CDR1 is MNHEY and CDR2 SVGAGI. The CDR3 loop reads CASSYGTSGEGHRYAVF. In DNA, the CDR3 is TGTGCCAGCAGTTACGGGACTAGCGGGGAGGGGCACAGATACGCAGTATTT.